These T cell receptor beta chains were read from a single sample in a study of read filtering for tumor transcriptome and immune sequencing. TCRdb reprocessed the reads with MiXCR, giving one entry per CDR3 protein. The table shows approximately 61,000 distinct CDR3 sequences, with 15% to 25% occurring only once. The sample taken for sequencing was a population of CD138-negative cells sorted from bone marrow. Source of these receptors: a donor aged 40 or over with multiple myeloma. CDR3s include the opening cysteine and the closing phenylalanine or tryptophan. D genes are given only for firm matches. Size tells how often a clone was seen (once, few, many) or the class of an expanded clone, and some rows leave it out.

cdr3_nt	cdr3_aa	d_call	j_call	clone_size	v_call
TGTGCCAGCAGCTTAACCGGCGGGAACACCGGGGAGCTGTTTTTT	CASSLTGGNTGELFF	-	TRBJ2-2	many	TRBV7-3
TGCAGTGCTAGAGATCGACTATACGAGCAGTACTTC	CSARDRLYEQYF	-	TRBJ2-7	many	TRBV20-1
TGTGCCAGCAGCCAAGGCCCTCTGAAGGCTGAAGCTTTCTTT	CASSQGPLKAEAFF	-	TRBJ1-1	many	TRBV14
TGTGCCAGCAGTCAACCCGGGACCCTATATGGCTACACCTTC	CASSQPGTLYGYTF	-	TRBJ1-2	many	TRBV6-5
TGTGCCAGCAGTCCTTCCGGGAGTCCGTCGGAGACCCAGTACTTC	CASSPSGSPSETQYF	-	TRBJ2-5	many	TRBV28
TGCAGTGCTAGGGACCTTGCCTCCGCCAATGGGCAGTTCTTC	CSARDLASANGQFF	-	TRBJ2-1	-	TRBV20-1
TGTGCCTGGAGTGGGTTGACTAGCGGCAACAATGAGCAGTTCTTC	CAWSGLTSGNNEQFF	TRBD2	TRBJ2-1	many	TRBV30
TGCAGTGCTAGGACCCTAGGGACTAGCGACTCCTACGAGCAGTACTTC	CSARTLGTSDSYEQYF	TRBD2	TRBJ2-7	-	TRBV20-1
TGCGCCAGCACGTGGCAGGGCAGCTCCTACGAGCAGTACTTC	CASTWQGSSYEQYF	-	TRBJ2-7	many	TRBV10-2
TGCGCCAGCAGCTTCCAGGGACCCTACGAGCAGTACTTC	CASSFQGPYEQYF	-	TRBJ2-7	many	TRBV5-1
TGCAGTGCTAAACTTATCGGGACAGCCGAAGCTTTCTTT	CSAKLIGTAEAFF	TRBD1	TRBJ1-1	many	TRBV20-1
TGTGCCAGCAGCCAAGGCCGGCGGGTCAATGAGCAGTTCTTT	CASSQGRRVNEQFF	-	TRBJ2-1	-	TRBV4-2
TGTGCCAGCTCACCACGGATACAAAGTGGGGCCAACGTCCTGACTTTC	CASSPRIQSGANVLTF	-	TRBJ2-6	-	TRBV18
TGTGCCACCGTGACAGGGGTAACCGGGGAGCTGTTTTTT	CATVTGVTGELFF	TRBD1	TRBJ2-2	many	TRBV12-3/TRBV12-4
TGTGCCAGCAGCTTGGACCGCCTCGAGGGGACTGAAGCTTTCTTT	CASSLDRLEGTEAFF	-	TRBJ1-1	many	TRBV5-6
TGCGCCAGCAGCTTACTGGGTATAGGAGATACGCAGTATTTT	CASSLLGIGDTQYF	-	TRBJ2-3	-	TRBV5-1
TGCGGTGCGATAGCGGGAGGGTTCTATGAGCAGTTCTTC	CGAIAGGFYEQFF	TRBD2	TRBJ2-1	-	TRBV20-1
TGTGCCAGCAGTTTATTAGGGAATCAGCCCCAGCATTTT	CASSLLGNQPQHF	-	TRBJ1-5	many	TRBV27
TGTGCCAGCAGCGTAGGGGCTAGCGGGAGTTTCGGGGAGCTGTTTTTT	CASSVGASGSFGELFF	TRBD2	TRBJ2-2	many	TRBV9
TGCGCCAGCAGCTTGGTTAGGGGCGGGGACACAGATACGCAGTATTTT	CASSLVRGGDTDTQYF	-	TRBJ2-3	many	TRBV5-1
TGTGCCAGCAGTTTCCCGACAGGGGGCGAGCAGTACTTC	CASSFPTGGEQYF	TRBD1	TRBJ2-7	many	TRBV6-6
TGTGCCAGCAGTGAAGCGCGGCAGATATATGGCTACACCTTC	CASSEARQIYGYTF	-	TRBJ1-2	-	TRBV2
TGTGCCAGCAGCTGGACTAGCGGCACCGGGGAGCTGTTTTTT	CASSWTSGTGELFF	TRBD2	TRBJ2-2	many	TRBV7-8
TGCGCCAGCAGCTCCCAGGGGACTGAAGCTTTCTTT	CASSSQGTEAFF	-	TRBJ1-1	few	TRBV5-1
TGCAGCGTTGTGGTTTGGGCGGCAGAGACCCAGTACTTC	CSVVVWAAETQYF	-	TRBJ2-5	many	TRBV29-1
TGTGCCAGCAGCTTAGCACCGGGTTCCTACGAGCAGTACTTC	CASSLAPGSYEQYF	-	TRBJ2-7	many	TRBV7-6
TGCAGTGCTAGTGGAGACAGTAGAATGAACACTGAAGCTTTCTTT	CSASGDSRMNTEAFF	-	TRBJ1-1	many	TRBV20-1
TGTGCCAGCAGCTTAAGGGTAGGTAGAGACTCAAGGAATGAGCAGTTCTTC	CASSLRVGRDSRNEQFF	-	TRBJ2-1	many	TRBV7-3
TGCGCCAGCAGCCAAGAGATTACAGGGGCTCGGCCCCATCATTTT	CASSQEITGARPHHF	TRBD1	TRBJ1-5	once	TRBV4-1
TGTGCCAGCGGCGACAGGGATTCTTACGAGCAGTACTTC	CASGDRDSYEQYF	TRBD1	TRBJ2-7	many	TRBV6-1
TGCGCCAGCAGCTTACAGGGAAGAACTGGGGCCAACGTCCTGACTTTC	CASSLQGRTGANVLTF	-	TRBJ2-6	many	TRBV5-1
TGCAGCGTTGTTGGCGGGAAGAACACTGAAGCTTTCTTT	CSVVGGKNTEAFF	-	TRBJ1-1	many	TRBV29-1
TGTGCCAGCAGCGCTGGTCGCGGTGGTGAAAAACTGTTTTTT	CASSAGRGGEKLFF	-	TRBJ1-4	many	TRBV5-6
TGTGCCAGCAGACCTGTTGGCACAGATACGCAGTATTTT	CASRPVGTDTQYF	-	TRBJ2-3	many	TRBV5-8
TGTGCCAGCATACTAAACAGCTTACCCAGCAATGAGCAGTTCTTC	CASILNSLPSNEQFF	-	TRBJ2-1	many	TRBV11-2
TGTGCCAGCAGTGAAGGACTCACCCCGGGGAATGAGCAGTTCTTC	CASSEGLTPGNEQFF	-	TRBJ2-1	-	TRBV6-1